This passage covers 30 T cell receptor beta chains from one sample sequenced in a study of blood T cells in healthy people across ages. Primed by a sample-barcoded 5' primer and a J-beta primer mix, a second PCR proceeded for about 6 to 11 cycles. MiXCR was run by TCRdb on the 5' RACE reads, yielding one entry per CDR3 protein. The data contain roughly 2 million distinct CDR3 sequences, roughly 49% of them singletons. Material: blood. The receptors originated from a woman aged 40 to 50 in good health.

This clonotype was observed a few times. The chain employs TRBV28 and TRBJ2-7, with 8 positions matching TRBD1. Germline V CDR1 and CDR2: MDHEN, SYDVKM. Trimming cost V 8 bases and J 3 bases; bases outside gene matches: 9. The CDR3 contains 14 residues. The CDR3 bases are TGTGCCAGCGGGAACGGGGACAGGAGCTACGAGCAGTACTTC. As protein: CASGNGDRSYEQYF.

The chain couples TRBV6-1 to TRBJ1-1; possibly TRBD1 for D (5 bases). Per germline, CDR1 MNHNS and CDR2 SASEGT. V lost 7 bases and J lost 1, with 10 bases in between. The CDR3 runs 13 residues. The CDR3 reads CASKGRTNTEAFF. Here the CDR3 DNA reads TGTGCCAGCAAGGGACGTACGAACACTGAAGCTTTCTTT.

This clonotype occurred many times. The V and J genes are TRBV29-1 and TRBJ2-1; the D gene is possibly TRBD2 (6 bases). The V gene's germline CDR1 is SQVTM and CDR2 ANQGSEA. The CDR3 is made up of 12 amino acids. Trimming left V 8 bases short and J 7 bases short, with 15 bases between. The DNA of the CDR3 is TGCAGCTCTGACGCGGGGAGGAATGAGCAGTTCTTC. This encodes CSSDAGRNEQFF.

The rearrangement uses TRBV28 and TRBJ1-2; tentative D call: TRBD1 (5 bases). Germline V gene lookup returns CDR1 MDHEN and CDR2 SYDVKM. The V end was cut by 6 bases, the J end by 3 bases, with 11 bases between. The CDR3 has 13 amino acids. The CDR3 spells CASRGRTHYGYTF. CDR3 sequence (DNA): TGTGCCAGCAGGGGACGGACCCACTATGGCTACACCTTC.

CDR3 amino acids: CASSETSTGIWKTQYF. The CDR3, as DNA: TGTGCCAGCAGTGAAACAAGTACAGGGATTTGGAAGACCCAGTACTTC. J is TRBJ2-5 and V is TRBV6-1, with a possible D match to TRBD1 (6 bases). V dropped 2 bases and J dropped 6 bases, with 19 bases sitting between them. The CDR3 contains 16 residues. Germline loops: CDR1 MNHNS, CDR2 SASEGT.

This chain joins TRBV6-5 and TRBJ1-2, with TRBD1 identical over 8 bases. Germline CDR1 is MNHEY and CDR2 is SVGAGI. This CDR3 spans 14 amino acids. V lost 6 bases, J lost 10 bases, and 13 bases stayed unmatched. DNA for the CDR3: TGTGCCAGCAGGCTTGGACAGGGACCTTGCCCCTACACCTTC. This translates into CASRLGQGPCPYTF.

The V and J genes are TRBV20-1 and TRBJ2-3; 11 nucleotides agree with TRBD2. Unmatched junction bases numbered 9, after V lost 1 base and J lost 6 bases. This CDR3 region has 16 residues. Germline-derived CDR1 and CDR2 are DFQATT and SNEGSKA (reference sequence). CDR3 protein: CSARVGTSGGLDTQYF. The CDR3, as DNA: TGCAGTGCTAGAGTCGGAACTAGCGGGGGATTGGATACGCAGTATTTT.

Only one count was recorded for this clonotype. The J gene is TRBJ2-5, the V gene TRBV29-1; a possible D gene is TRBD2 (6 bases). Germline assignment: CDR1 SQVTM and CDR2 ANQGSEA. The CDR3 covers 14 residues. V was shortened by 3 bases and J by 7 bases, with 18 bases between the two germline ends. The CDR3 DNA reads as TGCAGCGTTGACGAACGGGGGAGTCTGGGGACCCAGTACTTC. Its protein product is CSVDERGSLGTQYF.

The chain carries TRBV29-1 and TRBJ2-7; D could derive from TRBD1 or TRBD2 (5 bases each). The V end was cut by 4 bases, the J end by 0 bases, with 16 bases between. CDR1 is SQVTM and CDR2 is ANQGSEA in the germline V gene. The CDR3 loop spans 15 amino acids. The CDR3 nucleotides read TGCAGCGTTGGGAATGGGACGGTGAGCTCCTACGAGCAGTACTTC. This encodes CSVGNGTVSSYEQYF.

In its sample, this clonotype was seen a few times. This chain joins TRBV5-1 and TRBJ2-7; possible D gene TRBD1, 6 bases. The CDR3 is 15 amino acids. The germline CDR1 and CDR2 sequences are SGHRS and YFSETQ. The V end lost 4 bases, the J end lost 3 bases, and 17 bases lay between the germline ends. CDR3 bases: TGCGCCAGCAGCCCGAACACAGGGTCCAACTACGAGCAGTACTTC. Protein sequence: CASSPNTGSNYEQYF. The entire variable domain, with the rest obtained from reference TRBV5-1 and TRBJ2-7, is as follows: KAGVTQTPRYLIKTRGQQVTLSCSPISGHRSVSWYQQTPGQGLQFLFEYFSETQRNKGNFPGRFSGRQFSNSRSEMNVSTLELGDSALYLCASSPNTGSNYEQYFGPGTRLTVT.

This chain uses TRBV28 with TRBJ2-4; a weak D match, TRBD1 (6 bases). This CDR3 is 13 amino acids long. Trimming cost V 6 bases and J 9 bases, with 15 bases left between them. Germline lookup yields CDR1 MDHEN and CDR2 SYDVKM. This CDR3 reads CASSYTGNGIQYF. Here the CDR3 DNA reads TGTGCCAGCAGCTACACAGGGAATGGCATTCAGTACTTC.

The rearrangement uses TRBV7-8 and TRBJ2-1; the D gene is possibly TRBD2 (5 bases). The germline CDR1 and CDR2 sequences are SGHVS and FQNEAQ. The CDR3 has 18 residues. The germline V and J ends were trimmed by 2 bases and 0 bases, with 17 bases remaining between them. This chain's CDR3 is CASSLKARQGSSYNEQFF. CDR3 sequence (DNA): TGTGCCAGCAGCTTAAAAGCCCGACAAGGGAGCTCCTACAATGAGCAGTTCTTC.

The chain combines TRBV27 with TRBJ2-4; TRBD2 aligns across 12 bases. CDR3 size: 18 residues. Germline CDR1 reads MNHEY; CDR2 reads SMNVEV (reference sequence). Trimming removed 4 bases from V and 0 bases from J; junction bases left unmatched: 7. CDR3 region: CASSSRLAGELAKNIQYF. CDR3 coding DNA: TGTGCCAGCAGTTCCCGACTAGCGGGGGAGTTAGCCAAAAACATTCAGTACTTC.

J is TRBJ1-5 and V is TRBV20-1, with a possible D match to TRBD1 (5 bases). The germline CDR1 and CDR2 sequences are DFQATT and SNEGSKA (reference sequence). V was clipped by 5 bases and J by 7 bases, with 15 bases between them. The CDR3 loop spans 13 amino acids. As DNA, the CDR3 is TGCAGTGCTCACTCAGGGAGAGGACAGCCCCAGCATTTT. Its translation: CSAHSGRGQPQHF.

The rearrangement uses TRBV29-1 and TRBJ1-2, with TRBD1 identical over 7 bases. The CDR3 spans 13 residues. Germline loops: CDR1 SQVTM, CDR2 ANQGSEA. J gave up 0 bases and V 7 bases, and 5 bases lay outside the gene matches. The CDR3 region has the DNA TGCAGCGCACAGGGGACTACTAACTATGGCTACACCTTC. It translates to CSAQGTTNYGYTF.

The V and J genes are TRBV6-5 and TRBJ2-1, with 9 bases matching TRBD1. The CDR3 has 18 amino acids. V shed 4 bases, J shed 1 base, and the junction held 11 bases outside the gene matches. The germline CDR1 and CDR2 sequences are MNHEY and SVGAGI. Here the CDR3 reads CASSSPLLTGGSYNEQFF. In nucleotides, the CDR3 is TGTGCCAGCAGTTCACCCCTACTGACAGGGGGTTCCTACAATGAGCAGTTCTTC.

The chain employs TRBV15 and TRBJ1-1, with 8 bases lining up with TRBD1. In germline, CDR1 is LNHNV, CDR2 YYDKDF (reference sequence). V trimming: 0 bases; J trimming: 5 bases; junction bases outside the gene matches: 11. The CDR3 sequence is 17 residues long. DNA for the CDR3: TGTGCCACCAGCAGAGATATGCCCCAGGGGGCAGCGACTGAAGCTTTCTTT. Its protein is CATSRDMPQGAATEAFF.

This sequence joins TRBV20-1 and TRBJ2-1; D remains unclear. Trimming removed 3 bases from V and 0 bases from J, with 9 bases in between. The CDR3 runs to 14 residues. Germline CDR1 is DFQATT and CDR2 is SNEGSKA (reference sequence). The CDR3, as DNA: TGCAGTGCTAGGCTTTATGGCTCCTACAATGAGCAGTTCTTC. Translation gives CSARLYGSYNEQFF.

The chain employs TRBV9 and TRBJ2-5; D ambiguous. CDR3 length: 14 residues. The germline CDR1 and CDR2 sequences are SGDLS and YYNGEE. The V end lost 0 bases, the J end lost 0 bases, and 6 bases lay between the germline ends. The CDR3 loop reads CASSVDTNQETQYF. CDR3 coding DNA: TGTGCCAGCAGCGTAGACACCAACCAAGAGACCCAGTACTTC.

This clonotype was recorded a few times. CDR3 DNA: TGTGCCAGCAGCGGGGGGACTCTGCTTTACAATGAGCAGTTCTTC. It yields the protein CASSGGTLLYNEQFF. The chain uses TRBV9 and TRBJ2-1, with D perhaps matching TRBD2 (6 bases). The CDR3 totals 15 residues. Trimming cost V 3 bases and J 4 bases, with 14 bases left between them. CDR1 SGDLS and CDR2 YYNGEE come from the germline V gene.

The chain couples TRBV20-1 to TRBJ2-3; 14 bases are a match to TRBD2. Losses at the gene ends were 5 bases for V and 6 bases for J; bases not matched to a gene: 7. The CDR3 length is 15 residues. CDR1 and CDR2 from the germline V gene are DFQATT and SNEGSKA (reference sequence). The CDR3 DNA is TGCAGTGCTGAGGGACTAGCGGGGGATTCGGATACGCAGTATTTT. Translated, it gives CSAEGLAGDSDTQYF.

The V and J genes are TRBV6-5 and TRBJ1-1; no reliable D call. Per germline, CDR1 MNHEY and CDR2 SVGAGI. There are 13 residues in the CDR3. V was shortened by 5 bases and J by 0 bases, with 7 bases between the two germline ends. The CDR3 loop is CASSDQVNTEAFF. The CDR3 DNA sequence: TGTGCCAGCAGTGACCAGGTGAACACTGAAGCTTTCTTT.

This clonotype was observed a handful of times. This chain joins TRBV5-5 and TRBJ2-4, with D possibly matching TRBD1 (6 bases). Judging by the DNA end, TRBJ2-7 fits better; the J call may be wrong. The germline V gene has CDR1 SGHKS and CDR2 YYEKEE (reference sequence). The CDR3 loop spans 15 amino acids. Here the CDR3 reads CASSLAGTGTNEQYF. For the CDR3, the DNA is TGTGCCAGCAGCTTGGCCGGAACAGGGACAAACGAGCAGTACTTC.

Points on this clonotype: The junction and the germline gene differ at one end; a read error may be behind it. This chain joins TRBV18 and TRBJ2-5, with no clear D. Germline V CDR1 and CDR2: KGHSH, LQKENI. This CDR3 is built from 13 residues. Written as DNA, the CDR3 is TGTGCCAGCTCACCATGGCGAGAAGAGGCCCAGTACTTC. Its protein is CASSPWREEAQYF.

The chain carries TRBV7-2 and TRBJ2-3, with D tentatively TRBD2 (5 bases). In germline, CDR1 is SGHTA, CDR2 FQGNSA. CDR3 length: 12 amino acids. Trimming removed 5 bases at V and 6 bases at J, with 9 bases between. CDR3 sequence reads: CASSQAVDTQYF. CDR3 nucleotides: TGTGCCAGCAGCCAAGCGGTGGATACGCAGTATTTT.

In this sample, this clonotype turned up a few times. This chain links TRBV5-1 with TRBJ2-1, with 8 bases fitting TRBD2. The germline gives CDR1 SGHRS, CDR2 YFSETQ. The CDR3 has 16 amino acids. V was clipped by 6 bases and J by 5 bases; unmatched bases: 13. The CDR3 spells CASTLTGGPPNNEQFF. In DNA form, the CDR3 reads TGCGCCAGCACCCTTACGGGGGGGCCACCTAACAATGAGCAGTTCTTC.

The gene calls are TRBV24-1 and TRBJ2-1, with 9 bases lining up with TRBD1. Per the germline V gene, CDR1 is KGHDR and CDR2 is SFDVKD. The length of the CDR3 is 16 residues. V gave up 2 bases and J gave up 7 bases; unmatched junction bases: 8. Here the CDR3 DNA reads TGTGCCACCAGTGATTCGGGACAGGGATTAGGGAATGAGCAGTTCTTC. Its protein product is CATSDSGQGLGNEQFF.

This chain joins TRBV4-3 and TRBJ1-6, with a possible D match to TRBD1 (5 bases). V was clipped by 1 base and J by 1 base, with 8 bases between them. CDR1 and CDR2 (germline): LGHNA, YSLEER. This CDR3 is 16 amino acids long. CDR3 loop: CASSQAGGSYNSPLHF. The CDR3 DNA reads as TGCGCCAGCAGCCAAGCCGGGGGATCCTATAATTCACCCCTCCACTTT.

This rearrangement joins TRBV20-1 to TRBJ2-7, with TRBD1 matching over 7 bases. The CDR3 consists of 12 residues. Germline V gene data show CDR1 as DFQATT and CDR2 as SNEGSKA (reference sequence). J was trimmed by 7 bases and V by 2 bases; bases with no gene match: 5. Here the CDR3 DNA reads TGCAGTGCTAGATTAGGGGGCAATGAGCAGTACTTC. It translates to CSARLGGNEQYF.

This clonotype was detected once. The V and J genes are TRBV6-6 and TRBJ2-7; TRBD2 agrees at 7 bases. The length of the CDR3 is 17 residues. The junction had 17 bases not matched to a gene; V was cut back by 4 bases and J by 5 bases. The germline CDR1 and CDR2 sequences are MNHNY and SVGAGI (reference sequence). This CDR3 reads CASSSVVGVVGGNEQYF. CDR3 coding DNA: TGTGCCAGCAGTTCAGTCGTGGGCGTTGTGGGGGGGAACGAGCAGTACTTC.